Shown below are 5 T cell receptor beta chains from a single sample sequenced in a study of T cell repertoires in cytomegalovirus infection. MiXCR, run by TCRdb on the reads, gives a single entry per CDR3 protein. Of some 440,000 distinct CDR3 sequences in the sample, approximately 30% were seen once. The sequenced sample consisted of PBMCs. The receptor set was obtained from a human donor in good health (CMV status not recorded). Some clones in this sample may be carry-over from other donors' samples.

This clonotype showed up just a few times. The junction differs from germline at one of its ends, possibly a read error. The V call is TRBV7-6, the J call TRBJ2-1; D is possibly TRBD1 or TRBD2 (6 bases each). The CDR3 runs to 17 residues. Germline CDR1 SGHVS, CDR2 FNYEAQ. The CDR3 loop reads CASSPFPKGGNYNEPFF. The CDR3 DNA reads TGTGCCAGCAGCCCTTTCCCTAAGGGGGGAAACTACAATGAGCCGTTCTTC.

At least ten counts were recorded for this clonotype. The rearrangement joins TRBV7-6 to TRBJ1-6; unclear D gene. This CDR3 has 15 residues. V lost 5 bases and J lost 7, with 15 bases in between. In germline, CDR1 is SGHVS, CDR2 FNYEAQ. CDR3 nucleotides: TGTGCCAGCAGCGTCGTTTTGGACCCCAATTCACCCCTCCACTTT. This encodes CASSVVLDPNSPLHF.

V usage is TRBV5-5 and J usage is TRBJ1-2; D uncertain. The length of the CDR3 is 13 residues. The V end lost 0 bases, the J end lost 9 bases, and 12 bases lay between the germline ends. Germline CDR1 is SGHKS and CDR2 is YYEKEE (reference sequence). The CDR3 nucleotides are TGTGCCAGCAGCTTGGAGGTTAATTACCGCTACACCTTC. It encodes CASSLEVNYRYTF.

This clonotype was observed a handful of times. The chain employs TRBV19 and TRBJ2-7; D is unclear. Trimming took 3 bases from V and 1 from J, leaving 7 bases between them. The CDR3 spans 13 residues. Per germline, CDR1 LNHDA and CDR2 SQIVND (reference sequence). The CDR3 DNA sequence: TGTGCCAGTAGTATCGACGGTTCCTACGAGCAGTACTTC. Protein product: CASSIDGSYEQYF.

The rearrangement links TRBV14 to TRBJ1-4, with 7 bases lining up with TRBD1. The CDR3 is made up of 16 amino acids. Germline loops: CDR1 SGHDN, CDR2 FVKESK. J was trimmed by 7 bases and V by 0 bases; bases with no gene match: 8. This chain's CDR3 is CASSQEQQGLSEKLFF. CDR3 bases: TGTGCCAGCAGCCAAGAGCAACAGGGGTTGAGTGAAAAACTGTTTTTT.